The present T cell receptor (beta chain) was sequenced within a study of shared clonotypes between healthy human individuals. Produced via immunoSEQ multiplex PCR; TCRdb's table is partial and in-frame only. The sample shows approximately 350,000 clones, 90% to 98% of them seen only once. Germline-derived CDR1 and CDR2 are SGHDT and YYEEEE. With 0 bases clipped from V and 0 bases from J, the junction kept 11 bases outside the gene matches. The CDR3 is made up of 19 amino acids. The sequenced material came from memory CD8+ T cells sorted from blood. Subset specified: CD45RO+ cells pooled with CCR7-negative TemRA cells. This TCR was recovered from a man aged 25 to 40 in good health. The V gene is TRBV5-6, the J gene TRBJ2-1; 8 bases line up with TRBD2. This CDR3 reads CASSLAASGWTSSYNEQFF. CDR3 DNA: TGTGCCAGCAGCTTGGCAGCTAGCGGGTGGACTAGCTCCTACAATGAGCAGTTCTTC.